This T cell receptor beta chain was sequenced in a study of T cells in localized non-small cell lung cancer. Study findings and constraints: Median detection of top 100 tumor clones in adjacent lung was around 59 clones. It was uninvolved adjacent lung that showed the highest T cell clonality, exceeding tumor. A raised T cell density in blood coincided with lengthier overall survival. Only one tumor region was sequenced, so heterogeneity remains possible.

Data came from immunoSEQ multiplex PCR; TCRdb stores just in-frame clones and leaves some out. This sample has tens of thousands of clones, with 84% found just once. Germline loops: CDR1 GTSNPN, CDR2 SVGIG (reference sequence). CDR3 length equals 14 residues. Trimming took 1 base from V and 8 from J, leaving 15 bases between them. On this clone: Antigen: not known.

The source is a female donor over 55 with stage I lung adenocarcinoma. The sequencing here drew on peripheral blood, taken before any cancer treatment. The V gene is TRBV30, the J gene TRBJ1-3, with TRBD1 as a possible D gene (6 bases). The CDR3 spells CAWSGGGGGDTIYF. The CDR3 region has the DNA TGTGCCTGGAGTGGCGGGGGCGGGGGTGACACCATATATTTT.